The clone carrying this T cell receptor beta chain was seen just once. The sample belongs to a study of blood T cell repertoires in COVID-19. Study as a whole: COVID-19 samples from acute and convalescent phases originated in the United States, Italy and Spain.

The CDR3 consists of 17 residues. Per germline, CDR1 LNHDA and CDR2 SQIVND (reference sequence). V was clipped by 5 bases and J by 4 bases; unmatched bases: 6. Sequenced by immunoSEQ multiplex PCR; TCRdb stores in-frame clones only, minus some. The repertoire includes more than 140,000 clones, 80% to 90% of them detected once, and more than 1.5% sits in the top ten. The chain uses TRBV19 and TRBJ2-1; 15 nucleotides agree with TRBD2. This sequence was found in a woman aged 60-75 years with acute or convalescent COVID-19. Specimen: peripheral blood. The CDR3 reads CASSSGTSGGFYNEQFF. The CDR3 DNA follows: TGTGCCAGTAGTTCCGGGACTAGCGGGGGGTTTTACAATGAGCAGTTCTTC.